Sequencing of this T cell receptor beta chain was carried out in a study of T cell responses to AZD1222 COVID-19 vaccine. Libraries were prepared by immunoSEQ multiplex PCR; TCRdb keeps only in-frame clonotypes and omits some of them. The profile shows some 150,000 clones, 90% of them singletons. The V gene's germline CDR1 is LNHDA and CDR2 SQIVND (reference sequence). Between the trimmed V and J ends, which lost 3 bases and 6 bases, there was a span of 9 bases. The CDR3 runs 13 residues. This chain uses TRBV19 with TRBJ2-1; D call uncertain. The source is an adult in good health. The material sequenced was peripheral blood, taken on day 0 of AZD1222 vaccination. CDR3 sequence reads: CASSIARVNEQFF. For the CDR3, the DNA is TGTGCCAGTAGTATCGCTAGGGTCAATGAGCAGTTCTTC.